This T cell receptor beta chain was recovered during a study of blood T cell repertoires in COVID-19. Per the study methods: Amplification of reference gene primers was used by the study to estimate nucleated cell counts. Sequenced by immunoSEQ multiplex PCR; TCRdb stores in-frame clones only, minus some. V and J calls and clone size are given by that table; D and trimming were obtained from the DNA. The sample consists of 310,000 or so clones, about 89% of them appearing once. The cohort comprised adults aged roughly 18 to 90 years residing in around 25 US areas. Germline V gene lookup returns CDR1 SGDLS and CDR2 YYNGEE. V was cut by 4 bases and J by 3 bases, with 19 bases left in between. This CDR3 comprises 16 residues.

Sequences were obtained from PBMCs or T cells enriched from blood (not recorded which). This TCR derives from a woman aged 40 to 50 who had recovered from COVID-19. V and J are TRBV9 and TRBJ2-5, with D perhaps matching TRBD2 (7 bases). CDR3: CASSLTPGGQEETQYF. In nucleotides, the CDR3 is TGTGCCAGCAGCCTCACTCCGGGGGGCCAAGAAGAGACCCAGTACTTC.